The 24 T cell receptor beta chains reported below all come from one sample, sequenced in a study of breast tumors, draining lymph nodes, adjacent tissues. TCRdb passed the multiplex PCR reads through MiXCR, listing each CDR3 protein once. This table has some 83,000 distinct CDR3 sequences, approximately 19% appearing once. Axillary draining lymph nodes of breast cancer patients supplied the node samples. Sequenced sample: axillary lymph node tissue. The origin of the receptors is a female donor with breast cancer. Some clones in this sample may be carry-over from other donors' samples.

V and J are TRBV18 and TRBJ2-6, with 7 bases aligning to TRBD1. Per germline, CDR1 KGHSH and CDR2 LQKENI. J was trimmed by 2 bases and V by 2 bases; bases with no gene match: 12. The CDR3 loop spans 19 amino acids. In DNA form, the CDR3 reads TGTGCCAGCTCACCAATTTCATCAAACAGGGGAGCTGGGGCCAACGTCCTGACTTTC. It yields the protein CASSPISSNRGAGANVLTF.

This clonotype came up many times. The V and J genes are TRBV19 and TRBJ2-3; D gene uncertain. CDR1 and CDR2 (germline): LNHDA, SQIVND (reference sequence). V lost 5 bases and J lost 0, with 12 bases in between. The CDR3 contains 15 residues. The CDR3 loop reads CASSQDIASTDTQYF. CDR3 DNA: TGTGCCAGTAGTCAAGACATCGCTAGCACAGATACGCAGTATTTT.

This clonotype was recorded many times. This sequence joins TRBV24-1 and TRBJ2-2, with 8 bases fitting TRBD2. This CDR3 spans 13 amino acids. The germline CDR1 and CDR2 sequences are KGHDR and SFDVKD. V trimming: 4 bases; J trimming: 7 bases; junction bases outside the gene matches: 1. The CDR3 sequence is CATSDGGVGELFF. CDR3 sequence (DNA): TGTGCCACCAGTGACGGGGGGGTCGGGGAGCTGTTTTTT.

This clonotype was picked up many times. The chain carries TRBV7-8 and TRBJ2-1; 16 nucleotides line up with TRBD2. CDR1 is SGHVS, CDR2 FQNEAQ, per germline. The CDR3 runs 15 residues. J was trimmed by 8 bases and V by 7 bases; bases with no gene match: 5. DNA for the CDR3: TGTGCCAGCACGGGACTAGCGGGAGGGGTCGATGAGCAGTTCTTC. It encodes CASTGLAGGVDEQFF.

The chain has TRBV28 and TRBJ2-7; D gene unclear. The ends were cut back, 2 bases at V and 0 bases at J, with 23 bases in the middle. Germline CDR1 is MDHEN and CDR2 is SYDVKM. This CDR3 contains 19 residues. DNA for the CDR3: TGTGCCAGCAGTTTAGGATGGGCGCTCCGAGCGCCATACTCCTACGAGCAGTACTTC. Translation: CASSLGWALRAPYSYEQYF. Supplemented by reference TRBV28 and TRBJ2-7, the full variable domain reads DVKVTQSSRYLVKRTGEKVFLECVQDMDHENMFWYRQDPGLGLRLIYFSYDVKMKEKGDIPEGYSVSREKKERFSLILESASTNQTSMYLCASSLGWALRAPYSYEQYFGPGTRLTVT.

V gene TRBV10-3 combines with J gene TRBJ2-5; 15 bases fit TRBD2. Per the germline V gene, CDR1 is ENHRY and CDR2 is SYGVKD. Germline trimming cut 2 bases from V and 4 bases from J; bases unmatched to any gene: 5. The CDR3 is 17 residues long. CDR3 sequence: CAISEGLAGGPGETQYF. CDR3 bases: TGTGCCATCAGTGAGGGACTAGCGGGAGGGCCGGGAGAGACCCAGTACTTC.

The table lists this clonotype with many counts. This rearrangement joins TRBV6-4 to TRBJ2-1, with 12 bases identical to TRBD2. In germline, CDR1 is MRHNA, CDR2 SNTAGT. J lost 7 bases, V lost 4 bases, and 5 bases had no gene match. The CDR3 runs 15 residues. The CDR3: CASSVSSGRVNEQFF. CDR3 nucleotide sequence: TGTGCCAGCAGTGTTTCTAGCGGGAGGGTGAATGAGCAGTTCTTC.

Ten or more counts support this clonotype. The gene calls are TRBV4-1 and TRBJ1-6, with no clear D. CDR1 is MGHRA, CDR2 YSYEKL, per germline. This CDR3 has 19 residues. Trimming shortened V by 4 bases and J by 10 bases, and 29 bases separated the two germline ends. The CDR3 here is CASSLTHLTSPGRLSPLHF. CDR3 bases: TGCGCCAGCAGCCTCACCCACCTGACCTCACCCGGCCGTTTGTCACCCCTCCACTTT.

The CDR3 reads CASTAGTRLGYTF. CDR3 nucleotides: TGTGCCAGCACCGCAGGGACCCGTCTAGGCTACACCTTC. The J gene is TRBJ1-2, the V gene TRBV28, with D maybe TRBD1 (5 bases). This CDR3 spans 13 amino acids. V was shortened by 7 bases and J by 8 bases, with 17 bases between the two germline ends. In germline, CDR1 is MDHEN, CDR2 SYDVKM.

This clonotype has ten or more counts. V is TRBV12-5 and J is TRBJ1-6; 7 bases match TRBD1. The CDR3 sequence is 17 residues long. Germline values: CDR1 LGHNT, CDR2 FRNRAP. Trimming took 4 bases from V and 0 from J; bases not matched to a gene: 6. Written as DNA, the CDR3 is TGTGCTAGTGGTTACCGACAGGGACCCTCCTATAATTCACCCCTCCACTTT. It translates to CASGYRQGPSYNSPLHF.

The V gene is TRBV27, the J gene TRBJ2-1; D possibly uses TRBD1 or TRBD2 (5 bases each). This CDR3 is 16 amino acids long. Germline assignment: CDR1 MNHEY and CDR2 SMNVEV (reference sequence). Trimming pared 7 bases from V and 7 bases from J, leaving 23 bases between. CDR3 bases: TGTGCCAGCACCTCCTTGGGGCGTTGGGACGTGAATGAGCAGTTCTTC. Residues: CASTSLGRWDVNEQFF.

This clonotype was observed many times. This sequence joins TRBV30 and TRBJ2-7; D remains unclear. The CDR3 runs to 13 residues. Germline values: CDR1 GTSNPN, CDR2 SVGIG (reference sequence). V was cut by 2 bases and J by 1 base, with 9 bases left in between. For the CDR3, the DNA is TGTGCCTGGAGTACTCGGGTTTCCTACGAGCAGTACTTC. This sequence encodes CAWSTRVSYEQYF. The full variable domain, with the rest looked up from reference TRBV30 and TRBJ2-7, is SQTIHQWPATLVQPVGSPLSLECTVEGTSNPNLYWYRQAAGRGLQLLFYSVGIGQISSEVPQNLSASRPQDRQFILSSKKLLLSDSGFYLCAWSTRVSYEQYFGPGTRLTVT.

With regard to this clonotype: A single base separates this from a much larger clone, so it may be a read error. The rearrangement uses TRBV14 and TRBJ2-1; 14 bases map to TRBD2. Germline V gene data show CDR1 as SGHDN and CDR2 as FVKESK. The CDR3 length is 15 residues. The CDR3 DNA follows: TGTGCCTGCAGCCAAGTGACTAGCGGGAGGGCACTCCAGTTCTTC. Translation: CACSQVTSGRALQFF.

Regarding this clonotype: Being one base from a much bigger clone, this may be a read error. The V gene is TRBV20-1, the J gene TRBJ2-7, with 10 bases that match TRBD2. CDR1 and CDR2 from the germline V gene are DFQATT and SNEGSKA (reference sequence). The CDR3 has 15 amino acids. After removal of 5 bases from V and 4 bases from J, the junction contained 11 bases not matched to a gene. CDR3 sequence reads: CSAEGASGRQYEQYF. DNA for the CDR3: TGCAGTGCTGAAGGGGCTAGCGGGAGACAGTACGAGCAGTACTTC.

In this sample, this clonotype turned up many times. The gene calls are TRBV5-1 and TRBJ2-2, with D uncertain. V was clipped by 0 bases and J by 5 bases, with 5 bases between them. Germline loops: CDR1 SGHRS, CDR2 YFSETQ. The length of the CDR3 is 13 residues. CDR3 bases: TGCGCCAGCAGCTTGGATGGTACCGGGGAGCTGTTTTTT. Translated, it gives CASSLDGTGELFF.

This clonotype was observed many times. This chain uses TRBV6-5 with TRBJ1-6; no definite D call. V gave up 0 bases and J gave up 9 bases, with 12 bases separating them. The CDR3 has 15 residues. Per germline, CDR1 MNHEY and CDR2 SVGAGI. CDR3 region: CASSYSSGESSPLHF. In DNA form, the CDR3 reads TGTGCCAGCAGTTACTCCTCGGGTGAGAGTTCACCCCTCCACTTT.

This clonotype was seen repeatedly, ten times or more. V usage is TRBV20-1 and J usage is TRBJ2-7, with 8 bases matching TRBD1. J was trimmed by 3 bases and V by 0 bases; bases with no gene match: 10. This CDR3 contains 16 residues. In germline, CDR1 is DFQATT, CDR2 SNEGSKA (reference sequence). The CDR3 loop reads CSARDQGAETSYEQYF. CDR3 nucleotide sequence: TGCAGTGCTAGAGATCAGGGGGCCGAGACTAGCTACGAGCAGTACTTC.

The chain links TRBV10-3 to TRBJ1-1; 7 bases align to TRBD1. Germline CDR1 and CDR2: ENHRY and SYGVKD. V shed 2 bases, J shed 6 bases, and the junction held 3 bases outside the gene matches. The CDR3 extends over 13 amino acids. CDR3 coding DNA: TGTGCCATCAGTGAGAATACAGGGGCTGAAGCTTTCTTT. This sequence encodes CAISENTGAEAFF.

This clonotype was seen a handful of times. The rearrangement uses TRBV28 and TRBJ2-1; D gene uncertain. Trimming took off 7 bases at V and 8 bases at J, with 15 bases between the two ends. The CDR3 loop spans 13 amino acids. CDR1 is MDHEN, CDR2 SYDVKM, per germline. The CDR3 region is CASTPRNKDEQFF. DNA of the CDR3: TGTGCCAGCACCCCTCGAAACAAGGATGAGCAGTTCTTC. The full variable domain, with the rest looked up from reference TRBV28 and TRBJ2-1, is DVKVTQSSRYLVKRTGEKVFLECVQDMDHENMFWYRQDPGLGLRLIYFSYDVKMKEKGDIPEGYSVSREKKERFSLILESASTNQTSMYLCASTPRNKDEQFFGPGTRLTVL.

The chain joins TRBV11-2 to TRBJ2-5; no clear D. Per the germline V gene, CDR1 is SGHAT and CDR2 is FQNNGV. There are 14 residues in the CDR3. Trimming removed 4 bases at V and 4 bases at J, with 13 bases between. The chain's CDR3 is CASSSVSRGETQYF. CDR3 sequence (DNA): TGTGCCAGCAGCTCAGTATCTCGCGGAGAGACCCAGTACTTC.

This clonotype was observed at least ten times. The chain couples TRBV11-2 to TRBJ2-7; TRBD2 agrees at 10 bases. V lost 3 bases and J lost 7; bases outside the gene matches: 6. Germline V gene sequence: CDR1 SGHAT, CDR2 FQNNGV. The CDR3 has 14 amino acids. The CDR3 region has the DNA TGTGCCAGCAGCTTCCTAGCGGGAGTAGGGGAGCAGTACTTC. It translates to CASSFLAGVGEQYF.

This clonotype was seen many times. The chain couples TRBV5-1 to TRBJ1-6; tentatively, D is TRBD1 (6 bases). Per germline, CDR1 SGHRS and CDR2 YFSETQ. The CDR3 runs 15 residues. The ends were cut back, 0 bases at V and 9 bases at J, with 13 bases in the middle. CDR3: CASSLEGTNVSPLHF. CDR3 sequence (DNA): TGCGCCAGCAGCTTGGAGGGGACAAACGTTTCACCCCTCCACTTT.

This clonotype was detected ten times or more. V usage is TRBV7-3 and J usage is TRBJ2-1; perhaps TRBD1 as D (6 bases). The CDR3 is made up of 12 amino acids. Germline CDR1 reads SGHTA; CDR2 reads FQGTGA. Between the trimmed V and J ends, which lost 5 bases and 10 bases, there was a span of 12 bases. CDR3 DNA: TGTGCCAGCAGCCTCGAGACAGGCGAGCAGTTCTTC. It codes for CASSLETGEQFF.

This clonotype was detected ten times or more. The genes are TRBV12-3 or TRBV12-4 and TRBJ1-6; D ambiguous. Trimming cost V 3 bases and J 0 bases, with 9 bases left between them. CDR3 length equals 16 residues. The CDR3 DNA is TGTGCCAGCAGTTTCTCTTGGAGCTCCTATAATTCACCCCTCCACTTT. Residues: CASSFSWSSYNSPLHF.